This is a list of T cell receptor beta chains from one sample in a study of human T cells and chemical hapten exposure. Each CDR3 protein gets one entry after TCRdb re-called the RACE reads with MiXCR. The profile shows about 84,000 distinct CDR3 sequences, 10% to 12% of them singletons. The sample was whole blood, taken in connection with sensitization to the hapten diphenylcyclopropenone (DPC). The receptors were sampled from a woman aged 45-65 years with alopecia areata. Some clones in this sample may be carry-over from other donors' samples. CDR3s include the opening cysteine and the closing phenylalanine or tryptophan. The order of the fields is J gene, V gene, clone size, D gene, CDR3 protein, CDR3 DNA. D genes are given only for firm matches. Clone size is shown for a subset of rows, as once, few, many or a class of expanded clone.

>TRBJ1-5|TRBV6-5|NA|NA
CASSYTNTEQPQHF
TGTGCCAGCAGTTACACTAACACCGAACAGCCCCAGCATTTT
>TRBJ1-2|TRBV19|NA|NA
CASSTRLGSNYGYTF
TGTGCCAGTAGTACACGACTAGGGAGTAACTATGGCTACACCTTC
>TRBJ2-2|TRBV28|few|NA
CASSLPVMTNTGELFF
TGTGCCAGCAGTTTACCAGTAATGACGAACACCGGGGAGCTGTTTTTT
>TRBJ2-2|TRBV9|few|NA
CASSLVERGTLNTGELFF
TGTGCCAGCAGCCTGGTAGAGAGGGGGACACTGAACACCGGGGAGCTGTTTTTT
>TRBJ1-4|TRBV30|NA|NA
CAWSTQTNEKLFF
TGTGCCTGGAGTACCCAGACTAATGAAAAACTGTTTTTT
>TRBJ1-2|TRBV29-1|NA|TRBD1
CSVPGQRYGYTF
TGCAGCGTCCCGGGACAGAGATATGGCTACACCTTC
>TRBJ1-1|TRBV7-3|NA|TRBD1
CASSVQGADEAFF
TGTGCCAGCAGCGTACAGGGGGCGGATGAAGCTTTCTTT
>TRBJ2-1|TRBV20-1|many|NA
CSARGGGNEQFF
TGCAGTGCTAGGGGAGGGGGCAATGAGCAGTTCTTC
>TRBJ1-3|TRBV6-4|NA|NA
CASSDLWTNPSGNTIYF
TGTGCCAGCAGTGATCTATGGACAAATCCATCTGGAAACACCATATATTTT
>TRBJ2-3|TRBV2|NA|NA
CASSEGTPSTDTQYF
TGTGCCAGCAGTGAAGGGACCCCAAGCACAGATACGCAGTATTTT
>TRBJ2-1|TRBV7-9|many|TRBD2
CASSLQRELSEQFF
TGTGCCAGCAGCCTCCAGCGGGAGCTTTCTGAGCAGTTCTTC
>TRBJ2-1|TRBV19|NA|NA
CASRPGAGSSYNEQFF
TGTGCCAGTAGGCCTGGGGCCGGTAGCTCCTACAATGAGCAGTTCTTC
>TRBJ2-3|TRBV6-2/TRBV6-3|few|TRBD2
CASSYGLAGTDTQYF
TGTGCCAGCAGTTACGGACTAGCGGGCACAGATACGCAGTATTTT
>TRBJ1-1|TRBV11-2|NA|NA
CASTPRGTEAFF
TGTGCCAGCACCCCGCGGGGCACTGAAGCTTTCTTT
>TRBJ2-7|TRBV20-1|many|TRBD2
CSVLAGVGFAEQYF
TGCAGTGTACTAGCGGGAGTCGGTTTTGCCGAGCAGTACTTC
>TRBJ2-3|TRBV7-2|few|NA
CASSFTRTSTDTQYF
TGTGCCAGCAGCTTTACGCGGACTAGCACAGATACGCAGTATTTT
>TRBJ2-5|TRBV5-5|many|NA
CASSPLDPYQETQYF
TGTGCCAGCAGCCCTTTGGACCCGTACCAAGAGACCCAGTACTTC
>TRBJ1-6|TRBV7-2|many|TRBD1
CASSRTGQGASPLHF
TGTGCCAGCAGCCGAACGGGACAGGGGGCTTCACCCCTCCACTTT
>TRBJ2-6|TRBV28|many|NA
CASSPKTGPLSGANVLTF
TGTGCCAGCAGCCCTAAGACAGGCCCCCTCTCTGGGGCCAACGTCCTGACTTTC
>TRBJ2-4|TRBV6-2/TRBV6-3|many|TRBD2
CASSYSNSGGGLAKNIQYF
TGTGCCAGCAGTTACTCGAACAGCGGGGGTGGTCTAGCCAAAAACATTCAGTACTTC
>TRBJ2-7|TRBV10-1|few|TRBD1
CASSAGQGVIYEQYF
TGCGCCAGCAGCGCGGGACAGGGGGTAATCTACGAGCAGTACTTC
>TRBJ2-7|TRBV7-9|NA|NA
CASSNGTVRYEQYF
TGTGCCAGCAGCAACGGGACCGTCCGCTACGAGCAGTACTTC
>TRBJ2-6|TRBV3-1|many|NA
CASSQAHTGFGANVLTF
TGTGCCAGCAGCCAAGCCCACACTGGGTTTGGGGCCAACGTCCTGACTTTC
>TRBJ1-2|TRBV19|many|NA
CASSRGRTNYGYTF
TGTGCCAGTAGTAGGGGCAGGACCAACTATGGCTACACCTTC
>TRBJ2-1|TRBV7-8|many|TRBD1
CASSRLTGTGGHEQFF
TGTGCCAGCAGCAGATTGACCGGGACAGGGGGCCATGAGCAGTTCTTC
>TRBJ1-6|TRBV28|many|TRBD1
CASSLTGGPLHF
TGTGCCAGCAGTTTAACAGGGGGGCCCCTCCACTTT
>TRBJ2-1|TRBV7-9|many|NA
CASSLGGGYNEQFF
TGTGCCAGCAGCTTAGGAGGGGGCTACAATGAGCAGTTCTTC
>TRBJ2-3|TRBV20-1|NA|NA
CSASGVFGTGTDTQYF
TGCAGTGCTAGCGGCGTCTTCGGGACCGGCACAGATACGCAGTATTTT
>TRBJ2-7|TRBV6-5|NA|NA
CASSYYLEFSYEQYF
TGTGCCAGCAGTTACTACCTAGAGTTTTCCTACGAGCAGTACTTC
>TRBJ2-4|TRBV7-9|NA|NA
CASSPDWVVKNIQYF
TGTGCCAGCAGCCCAGATTGGGTGGTCAAAAACATTCAGTACTTC
>TRBJ2-1|TRBV6-5|NA|TRBD2
CASSYSLTSGVNEQFF
TGTGCCAGCAGTTACTCGCTAACTAGCGGGGTGAATGAGCAGTTCTTC
>TRBJ2-7|TRBV10-2|many|NA
CASSEAPRGEQYF
TGCGCCAGCAGTGAGGCTCCCCGGGGGGAGCAGTACTTC
>TRBJ1-1|TRBV3-1|many|TRBD1
CASTPGQANTEAFF
TGTGCCAGCACACCGGGACAGGCAAACACTGAAGCTTTCTTT
>TRBJ1-1|TRBV4-1|many|NA
CASSQMILGNTEAFF
TGCGCCAGCAGCCAAATGATTCTGGGGAACACTGAAGCTTTCTTT
>TRBJ2-3|TRBV20-1|many|TRBD2
CSASGTSASSTDTQYF
TGCAGTGCTTCCGGGACTAGCGCGTCTAGCACAGATACGCAGTATTTT